The 3 T cell receptor beta chains presented below share a single source sample, sequenced in a study of shared clonotypes between healthy human individuals. Measured with immunoSEQ multiplex PCR; TCRdb has only the in-frame clones, and not every one. The sample consists of 1,500,000 or so clones, approximately 98.5% of them appearing once. Sequenced input: naive CD4+ T cells sorted from blood. Subset given: CD45RA+ positively selected. The source is a man aged 30 to 45 in good health.

This rearrangement joins TRBV27 to TRBJ2-2, with TRBD2 identical over 10 bases. V shed 1 base and J 4 bases; nucleotides not matched to a gene: 9. Germline assignment: CDR1 MNHEY and CDR2 SMNVEV (reference sequence). The CDR3 extends over 18 amino acids. DNA for the CDR3: TGTGCCAGCAGTTTATTGGCTAGCGGGAGTAGGGGCACCGGGGAGCTGTTTTTT. It translates to CASSLLASGSRGTGELFF.

The rearrangement uses TRBV28 and TRBJ2-7, with 11 bases fitting TRBD2. The CDR3 extends over 16 amino acids. Per the germline V gene, CDR1 is MDHEN and CDR2 is SYDVKM. The V and J ends lost 4 bases and 2 bases, in that order; junction bases with no gene match: 7. CDR3 protein: CASSSSRLAGTYEQYF. The CDR3 coding sequence is TGTGCCAGCAGTTCCTCGAGACTAGCGGGGACCTACGAGCAGTACTTC.

The rearrangement uses TRBV27 and TRBJ2-5, with 10 bases fitting TRBD2. The CDR3 spans 16 residues. Germline values: CDR1 MNHEY, CDR2 SMNVEV (reference sequence). V was clipped by 3 bases and J by 2 bases; unmatched bases: 6. CDR3 bases: TGTGCCAGCAGTTTGGTCGGACTAGCGGAACAAGAGACCCAGTACTTC. Encoded protein: CASSLVGLAEQETQYF.